This T cell receptor beta chain was captured in a study of shared clonotypes between healthy human individuals. The wider study: The study used three CD4 naive, three CD4 memory, two CD8 naive and one CD8 memory plate per donor.

Evenly divided among several immunoSEQ plates was the genomic DNA of each subset. Original handling: Junction-only immunoSEQ sequences carried no quality scores, so filtering differed. Assay: immunoSEQ multiplex PCR; the TCRdb copy retains only in-frame clones and omits some. That table is the source of V, J and clone size, and D and trimming were worked out from the DNA. The sample lists 2 million to 2.5 million clones, around 96% occurring once. Naive CD8 cells, CD45RO-negative and positively selected for CCR7, excluded terminally differentiated effector memory CD45RA+ cells. Adults of Caucasian background living in Nashville, Tennessee made up all donors. The V and J ends lost 5 bases and 3 bases respectively, with 5 bases between them. In germline, CDR1 is MNHEY, CDR2 SVGAGI. The CDR3 sequence is 11 residues long.

The sequenced sample was naive CD8+ T cells sorted from blood. The TCR sequence derives from a man between 18 and 29 years old in good health. The chain links TRBV6-5 to TRBJ2-7; D not certain. CDR3 sequence reads: CASSQLYEQYF. DNA of the CDR3: TGTGCCAGCAGTCAACTCTACGAGCAGTACTTC.